The 14 T cell receptor beta chains listed next were all sequenced from one sample in a study of spatial heterogeneity in lung cancer (dated by TCRdb to between 2017 and 2020). Preparation of the library involved 5' RACE. Sequencing was carried out with a NextSeq 500. TCRdb applied fastp at Q25 and MiXCR to the public reads, then kept only in-frame beta chains. All rows with the same CDR3 protein become a single entry with the most common DNA and genes. The sample has under 30,000 distinct CDR3 sequences on record, roughly 5.5% of them singletons. Around 20% of the sample rests with the top ten. The time point label, read with the paper, signifies: blood at routine non-recurrence follow-up after resection. For TCR sequencing, whole RNA was extracted from tumor and nontumor lung tissue, or from cryopreserved PBMC samples, and no cell sorting was done. The specimen comprised PBMCs, sampled at follow-up. These receptor sequences come from a male donor with early-stage non-small cell lung cancer.

The chain links TRBV5-1 to TRBJ1-2; D may be TRBD1 (5 bases). The CDR3 is made up of 14 amino acids. The germline CDR1 and CDR2 sequences are SGHRS and YFSETQ. Trimming stripped 6 bases from V and 0 bases from J, with 12 bases between. The CDR3 DNA sequence: TGCGCCAGCAAGTTGGCAGGGACTAACTATGGCTACACCTTC. It translates to CASKLAGTNYGYTF.

This rearrangement joins TRBV5-5 to TRBJ1-2; D may be TRBD1 (5 bases). V was clipped by 2 bases and J by 3 bases, with 17 bases between them. CDR3 size: 16 residues. From germline, CDR1 is SGHKS and CDR2 YYEKEE (reference sequence). The CDR3 coding sequence is TGTGCCAGCAGCTTAGCCACAGGTCTTCGGTACTATGGCTACACCTTC. The encoded protein is CASSLATGLRYYGYTF.

The rearrangement uses TRBV20-1 and TRBJ2-2; perhaps TRBD1 as D (6 bases). Trimming took 5 bases from V and 2 from J, leaving 12 bases between them. Germline lookup yields CDR1 DFQATT and CDR2 SNEGSKA (reference sequence). CDR3 size: 14 residues. Here the CDR3 reads CSASRGGNTGELFF. In DNA, the CDR3 is TGCAGTGCTTCCCGTGGGGGCAACACCGGGGAGCTGTTTTTT.

This clonotype was counted between two and nine times. This chain joins TRBV20-1 and TRBJ2-7, with 14 bases fitting TRBD2. The CDR3 loop spans 15 amino acids. V gave up 4 bases and J gave up 2 bases; unmatched junction bases: 4. The germline CDR1 and CDR2 sequences are DFQATT and SNEGSKA (reference sequence). CDR3 residues: CSATGTSGGTYEQYF. CDR3 nucleotides: TGCAGTGCTACAGGGACTAGCGGGGGAACCTACGAGCAGTACTTC.

Many counts were recorded for this clonotype. The chain uses TRBV6-2 or TRBV6-3 and TRBJ2-7; a weak D match, TRBD1 (6 bases). Trimming took 2 bases from V and 6 from J, leaving 23 bases between them. The CDR3 is made up of 17 amino acids. Germline assignment: CDR1 MNHEY and CDR2 SVGEGT. This chain's CDR3 is CASSYLPGQPRGGEQYF. CDR3 in DNA: TGTGCCAGCAGTTACCTCCCCGGACAGCCTCGTGGGGGCGAGCAGTACTTC.

This clonotype was seen many times. V and J are TRBV15 and TRBJ1-5; unclear D gene. Germline values: CDR1 LNHNV, CDR2 YYDKDF (reference sequence). The CDR3 runs to 13 residues. V dropped 7 bases and J dropped 4 bases, with 11 bases sitting between them. The CDR3 nucleotides are TGTGCCACCACTTACGGGGAAAATCAGCCCCAGCATTTT. Translation gives CATTYGENQPQHF.

This clonotype appeared a few times. This chain joins TRBV20-1 and TRBJ2-5; 9 nucleotides match TRBD1. Per the germline V gene, CDR1 is DFQATT and CDR2 is SNEGSKA (reference sequence). The CDR3 is made up of 14 amino acids. Unmatched junction bases numbered 6, after V lost 0 bases and J lost 7 bases. The CDR3 reads CSARDWTGEATQYF. The CDR3 region has the DNA TGCAGTGCTAGAGATTGGACAGGGGAGGCGACCCAGTACTTC.

This sequence joins TRBV11-3 and TRBJ2-1; D is uncertain. The CDR3 has 15 amino acids. The V gene's germline CDR1 is SGHNT and CDR2 YENEEA. Trimming took off 5 bases at V and 1 base at J, with 12 bases between the two ends. The CDR3 protein is CASSLVAPSYNEQFF. In DNA form, the CDR3 reads TGTGCCAGCAGCCTAGTGGCCCCTTCCTACAATGAGCAGTTCTTC.

This clonotype was seen a few times. This chain links TRBV6-2 or TRBV6-3 with TRBJ2-3; 9 bases match TRBD1. J gave up 6 bases and V 5 bases, and 9 bases lay outside the gene matches. The CDR3 consists of 15 residues. Germline V lookup: CDR1 MNHEY, CDR2 SVGEGT. The CDR3 loop reads CASSLGQGLRDTQYF. The CDR3 DNA follows: TGTGCCAGCAGTCTGGGACAGGGCTTACGGGATACGCAGTATTTT.

This clonotype was observed at least ten times. The chain is built from TRBV7-3 and TRBJ2-1, with 9 nucleotides matching TRBD1. The CDR3 has 15 amino acids. In germline, CDR1 is SGHTA, CDR2 FQGTGA. Unmatched junction bases numbered 7, after V lost 5 bases and J lost 5 bases. The CDR3 nucleotides read TGTGCCAGCAGCATACAGGGGGCGCCGAACAATGAGCAGTTCTTC. Its protein is CASSIQGAPNNEQFF.

This clonotype was picked up many times. The chain has TRBV7-8 and TRBJ2-4; 9 nucleotides align to TRBD1. This CDR3 has 15 residues. In germline, CDR1 is SGHVS, CDR2 FQNEAQ. Losses at the gene ends were 4 bases for V and 2 bases for J; bases not matched to a gene: 3. The CDR3 reads CASSYDRGSKNIQYF. In nucleotides, the CDR3 is TGTGCCAGCAGCTACGACAGGGGGTCCAAAAACATTCAGTACTTC.

This clonotype was seen at least ten times. This chain connects TRBV27 to TRBJ1-1; no reliable D call. CDR1 and CDR2 from the germline V gene are MNHEY and SMNVEV (reference sequence). The CDR3 totals 14 residues. V lost 1 base, J lost 2 bases, and 8 bases lay in between. This chain's CDR3 is CASSLLSSNTEAFF. The CDR3 DNA reads TGTGCCAGCAGTTTATTGTCCAGCAACACTGAAGCTTTCTTT.

Only a few counts were recorded for this clonotype. This sequence joins TRBV4-1 and TRBJ2-1; 7 bases line up with TRBD2. Germline V lookup: CDR1 MGHRA, CDR2 YSYEKL. The CDR3 runs 17 residues. V was pared by 0 bases and J by 2 bases, with 7 bases of the junction left unmatched. CDR3 in DNA: TGCGCCAGCAGCCAAGAAGGCCCGACTAGCCCCTACAATGAGCAGTTCTTC. This encodes CASSQEGPTSPYNEQFF.

In this sample, this clonotype turned up a few times. A much larger clone is a single base away; this may be a read error. V gene TRBV11-3 combines with J gene TRBJ2-5, with a possible D match to TRBD1 (5 bases). This CDR3 region has 13 residues. CDR1 SGHNT and CDR2 YENEEA come from the germline V gene. In nucleotides, the CDR3 is TGTGTCAGCAGCCAAGACAGAGAAGAGACCCAGTACTTC. This sequence encodes CVSSQDREETQYF.